This T cell receptor (beta chain) originates from a study of identical twins. This clonotype was seen many times. Template switching added a universal primer binding site, and final cDNA carried unique molecular identifiers. TCRdb re-called the 5' RACE reads through MiXCR, storing one row per CDR3 protein. This sample has a few hundred thousand distinct CDR3 sequences, with 7.5% to 10% found just once. CDR3 length: 14 residues. J gave up 8 bases and V 4 bases, and 8 bases lay outside the gene matches. The germline CDR1 and CDR2 sequences are SGHAT and FQNNGV. A further study also used this sample, focusing on yellow fever vaccine responses in identical twins.

The sample consisted of PBMCs. The TCR comes from a woman aged 18-29 years in good health. This chain links TRBV11-2 with TRBJ1-2; 9 nucleotides agree with TRBD1. The CDR3 bases are TGTGCCAGCAGCTCAGGACAGGGGACGTACGGCTACACCTTC. Its translation is CASSSGQGTYGYTF.